This TCR beta chain was documented in a study of T-cell reconstitution after alpha-beta-depleted transplantation in children. This clonotype came up many times. As it was prepared, the TCRbeta library received unique molecular identifiers. TCRdb recomputed calls from the PCR reads with MiXCR, one row per CDR3 protein. The sample holds tens of thousands of distinct CDR3 sequences, nearly 9.5% seen once. The sequences come from PBMCs, mostly from graft donor cells, collected 60 days after TCRalphabeta/CD19-depleted stem cell transplant. This TCR came from a male patient aged 2-9 years who had a stem cell transplant for chronic granulomatous disease, so the T cells may come from the graft donor.

CDR3 amino acids: CASSPLGDDRGGKYEQYF. The CDR3 DNA sequence: TGTGCCAGCAGCCCCTTGGGCGATGACAGGGGAGGAAAGTACGAGCAGTACTTC. V usage is TRBV12-3 or TRBV12-4 and J usage is TRBJ2-7, with TRBD1 matching 8 bases. With 6 bases clipped from V and 4 bases from J, the junction kept 20 bases outside the gene matches. This CDR3 is built from 18 residues.